This is a list of T cell receptor beta chains from one sample in a study of control samples from healthy donors and cancer patients. Some clones are missing from TCRdb's copy, which holds only in-frame ones; the method was immunoSEQ multiplex PCR. The profile shows 150,000 or so clones, over 75% of them singletons. The sample was blood. These receptors all stem from a man aged 35 to 55 in good health. Both conserved end residues are trimmed from each CDR3.

>14|TRBV7-9|TRBJ2-3
ASSSTTSASTDTQY
>11|TRBV2|TRBJ1-1
ASSFQRGPEAF
>13|TRBV7-9|TRBJ1-1
ASSLRGWGTAEAF
>13|TRBV11-3|TRBJ2-4
ASSLGGAAKNIQY
>12|TRBV2|TRBJ1-3
ASSDTAPGNTIY
>10|TRBV16|TRBJ1-2
ASSQSPYGYT
>12|TRBV19|TRBJ1-1
ASSISPENTEAF
>12|TRBV28|TRBJ1-2
ASSSLGQDYGYT
>13|TRBV5-1|TRBJ2-1
ASSSNGGSYNEQF
>14|TRBV11-2|TRBJ2-7
ASSFPPGHANGEQY
>14|TRBV6-5|TRBJ2-3
ASSYSGGDVTDTQY
>13|TRBV9|TRBJ2-7
ASSVRSGVFYEQY
>15|TRBV2|TRBJ2-6
ASRGQGLVSGANVLT
>11|TRBV15|TRBJ1-1
AATTGVDTEAF
>12|TRBV6-2/TRBV6-3|TRBJ1-1
ASSYGGREAEAF
>16|TRBV7-3|TRBJ1-5
ASSLRPYAEASNQPQH